This record looks at one TCR beta chain sequence and its context. Trimming cost V 5 bases and J 0 bases; bases outside gene matches: 6. The V gene's germline CDR1 is SGHVS and CDR2 FQNEAQ. The CDR3 has 15 residues. The sample is drawn from a study of blood T cell repertoires in COVID-19. Whole-study context: Samples of COVID-19 (acute and convalescent) were obtained from the United States, Italy and Spain. T cells, B-cell-depleted T cells, or PBMCs supplied cDNA or gDNA.

In the authors' workflow: For nucleated cells, counts were estimated from reference gene primer amplification. Profiling relied on immunoSEQ multiplex PCR, and the TCRdb table lists in-frame clones only, not all of them. The V and J calls and the clone size are those of that table, but D and trimming were determined from the DNA. The table includes about 240,000 clones, about 82% detected once. The receptor comes from a man older than 75 with acute or convalescent COVID-19. Input material: peripheral blood. This chain connects TRBV7-8 to TRBJ1-2; 7 nucleotides match TRBD1. Here the CDR3 DNA reads TGTGCCAGCAGCCCTGGGACAGCTTCTAACTATGGCTACACCTTC. Protein sequence: CASSPGTASNYGYTF. Looking up the rest from reference TRBV7-8 and TRBJ1-2 gives the full variable domain: GAGVSQSPRYKVAKRGQDVALRCDPISGHVSLFWYQQALGQGPEFLTYFQNEAQLDKSGLPSDRFFAERPEGSVSTLKIQRTQQEDSAVYLCASSPGTASNYGYTFGSGTRLTVV.